This entry concerns a single T cell receptor (beta chain). This CDR3 is also generated by other DNA sequences in the sample. Method: immunoSEQ multiplex PCR; TCRdb's copy keeps in-frame clones and lacks some. This table has 2,500,000 or so clones, about 92% appearing once. These data come from a study of shared clonotypes between healthy human individuals. The sequenced sample was naive CD4+ T cells sorted from blood. Noted subset: CD45RA+ positively selected. The sequence came from a man aged 18 to 29 in good health.

CDR3 protein: CASSLKVNTEAFF. CDR3 nucleotide sequence: TGTGCCAGCAGTTTGAAGGTGAACACTGAAGCTTTCTTT. J is TRBJ1-1 and V is TRBV27; D ambiguous. Per the germline V gene, CDR1 is MNHEY and CDR2 is SMNVEV (reference sequence). The CDR3 sequence is 13 residues long. The V end lost 3 bases, the J end lost 0 bases, and 5 bases lay between the germline ends.